This T cell receptor (beta chain) was observed in a study of blood T cell repertoires in COVID-19. Study details: The United States, Italy and Spain provided the acute and convalescent COVID-19 samples. The cDNA or gDNA used as material had been derived from T cells, B-cell-depleted T cells, or PBMCs.

Authors' data handling: Nucleated cell counts were estimated from reference gene primer amplification. Sequencing was performed with immunoSEQ multiplex PCR; in TCRdb, only in-frame clones are kept and a portion is missing. The DNA was the basis for D and trimming; V, J and clone size are from that table. The table shows about 15,000 clones, with 84% occurring only once. Sequences were obtained from peripheral blood. This receptor was obtained from a human donor in a cohort sampled during active COVID-19.

CDR3 nucleotides: TGTGCCAGCCGTGGGGGTATAGCGGGTAAAACCTACGAGCAGTACTTC. It is translated as CASRGGIAGKTYEQYF. V usage is TRBV5-6 and J usage is TRBJ2-7, with 7 bases fitting TRBD2. Germline assignment: CDR1 SGHDT and CDR2 YYEEEE. V trimming: 7 bases; J trimming: 2 bases; junction bases outside the gene matches: 15. The CDR3 totals 16 residues.